Shown below are 13 T cell receptor beta chains from a single sample sequenced in a study of T cell responses to AZD1222 COVID-19 vaccine (dated by TCRdb to about 2021). The sample's time point label, in plain terms: baseline before first vaccination. Libraries were prepared through the immunoSEQ multiplex PCR assay. The table was pulled from immuneACCESS by TCRdb, which kept in-frame rearrangements only. Such tables lose some clones; where checked, under half of the loss comes from unresolved V genes, and the rest has no known cause. Across this sample there are about 120,000 clones, with roughly 90% seen only once. Almost 4.5% of the sample comes from the top ten. The sequencing used peripheral blood, collected on day 0 of AZD1222 vaccination. These receptor sequences come from an adult in good health.

The chain carries TRBV5-6 and TRBJ1-5; a weak D match, TRBD1 (5 bases). The CDR3 loop spans 14 amino acids. V was shortened by 4 bases and J by 4 bases, with 12 bases between the two germline ends. The V gene's germline CDR1 is SGHDT and CDR2 YYEEEE. CDR3 nucleotides: TGTGCCAGCAGCCCCTGGGGGGGGAATCAGCCCCAGCATTTT. Encoded protein: CASSPWGGNQPQHF.

The chain has TRBV6-4 and TRBJ2-2; D is possibly TRBD2 (5 bases). Germline values: CDR1 MRHNA, CDR2 SNTAGT. The CDR3 totals 13 residues. Trimming cost V 5 bases and J 1 base, with 5 bases left between them. This chain's CDR3 is CASSSGNTGELFF. In DNA form, the CDR3 reads TGTGCCAGCAGTAGCGGGAACACCGGGGAGCTGTTTTTT.

This clone has a handful of counts. This chain links TRBV5-5 with TRBJ1-1; TRBD1 might be the D (6 bases). Germline CDR1 SGHKS, CDR2 YYEKEE (reference sequence). The V and J ends lost 4 bases and 4 bases respectively, with 11 bases between them. The CDR3 has 13 residues. This CDR3 reads CASSRGQSTEAFF. CDR3 DNA: TGTGCCAGCAGCCGTGGACAGTCCACTGAAGCTTTCTTT.

Comments on this clone: This CDR3 is also generated by other DNA sequences in the sample. The genes are TRBV7-9 and TRBJ2-7, with 7 bases fitting TRBD1. The V segment lost 5 bases and the J segment 0 bases; nucleotides outside the gene matches: 4. In germline, CDR1 is SEHNR, CDR2 FQNEAQ (reference sequence). The CDR3 length is 14 residues. CDR3 sequence: CASSRQGSSYEQYF. The CDR3 DNA reads as TGTGCCAGCAGCCGACAGGGCAGCTCCTACGAGCAGTACTTC.

CDR3 sequence: CASSQIQGADTQYF. CDR3 DNA sequence: TGTGCCAGCAGCCAGATACAGGGAGCAGATACGCAGTATTTT. This chain joins TRBV7-6 and TRBJ2-3; possibly TRBD1 for D (6 bases). V was pared by 5 bases and J by 4 bases, with 13 bases between. Germline CDR1 SGHVS, CDR2 FNYEAQ. CDR3 size: 14 residues.

The chain links TRBV27 to TRBJ1-2, with D perhaps matching TRBD1 (5 bases). Germline CDR1 MNHEY, CDR2 SMNVEV (reference sequence). The ends were cut back, 7 bases at V and 0 bases at J, with 12 bases in the middle. This CDR3 comprises 14 residues. CDR3 residues: CASKQDGSNYGYTF. Here the CDR3 DNA reads TGTGCCAGCAAACAGGACGGTTCTAACTATGGCTACACCTTC.

The V gene is TRBV19, the J gene TRBJ1-2, with 8 bases matching TRBD1. Looked up from germline, CDR1 is LNHDA and CDR2 is SQIVND (reference sequence). CDR3 length: 17 residues. With 1 base clipped from V and 0 bases from J, the junction kept 7 bases outside the gene matches. In nucleotides, the CDR3 is TGTGCCAGTAGTATAGGGGGACAGGCGCTTACTAACTATGGCTACACCTTC. Amino acids: CASSIGGQALTNYGYTF.

The rearrangement links TRBV30 to TRBJ2-1; the match to TRBD2 covers 14 bases. CDR1 and CDR2 (germline): GTSNPN, SVGIG (reference sequence). The CDR3 runs 15 residues. Unmatched junction bases numbered 6, after V lost 2 bases and J lost 9 bases. The CDR3 DNA is TGTGCCTGGAGTCACTTAGGACTAGCGGGAGGTGAGCAGTTCTTC. This encodes CAWSHLGLAGGEQFF.

This clone was recorded once. V usage is TRBV7-8 and J usage is TRBJ1-5; TRBD1 is a possible D gene (5 bases). Trimming left V 0 bases short and J 1 base short, with 10 bases between. The CDR3 loop spans 16 amino acids. Germline assignment: CDR1 SGHVS and CDR2 FQNEAQ. The CDR3 loop is CASSLAGGRSNQPQHF. In nucleotides, the CDR3 is TGTGCCAGCAGCTTAGCGGGGGGACGGAGCAATCAGCCCCAGCATTTT.

This chain links TRBV4-1 with TRBJ1-1; TRBD1 agrees at 12 bases. The CDR3 extends over 15 amino acids. The V segment lost 9 bases and the J segment 4 bases; nucleotides outside the gene matches: 9. The germline gives CDR1 MGHRA, CDR2 YSYEKL. The CDR3 region is CASQPGQGATTEAFF. The CDR3 DNA sequence: TGCGCCAGTCAACCGGGACAGGGGGCTACCACTGAAGCTTTCTTT.

The chain joins TRBV2 to TRBJ1-1; 7 bases map to TRBD1. V trimming: 2 bases; J trimming: 4 bases; junction bases outside the gene matches: 7. There are 15 residues in the CDR3. CDR1 and CDR2 (germline): SNHLY, FYNNEI. The CDR3 loop is CASSERWRGPTEAFF. CDR3 coding DNA: TGTGCCAGCAGTGAAAGATGGAGGGGGCCCACTGAAGCTTTCTTT.

The chain uses TRBV12-3 or TRBV12-4 and TRBJ1-1, with D perhaps matching TRBD1 (5 bases). The CDR3 has 13 residues. V was pared by 5 bases and J by 2 bases, with 9 bases between. The DNA for the CDR3 is TGTGCCAGCAGTCGGGACCAAAACACTGAAGCTTTCTTT. This translates into CASSRDQNTEAFF.

The V gene is TRBV24-1, the J gene TRBJ2-2; 10 nucleotides align to TRBD2. The CDR3 length is 17 residues. CDR1 and CDR2 (germline): KGHDR, SFDVKD. The trim removed 3 bases at V and 5 bases at J, leaving 8 bases unmatched. The CDR3 protein is CATSDPSGGAYTGELFF. CDR3 bases: TGTGCCACCAGTGATCCGAGCGGGGGGGCCTATACCGGGGAGCTGTTTTTT.